What follows is one T cell receptor (beta chain) and its context. Its cognate antigen is unknown. Read sequence stops 3 residues before the CDR3 end, and the germline J gene provides the missing end. This record belongs to a study of T cell clonality in common variable immunodeficiency. Sequenced by immunoSEQ multiplex PCR; TCRdb stores in-frame clones only, minus some. The specimen gives roughly 34,000 clones without singletons; the ten biggest hold around 6.7%. Patients and controls were mostly of Caucasian heritage. V shed 4 bases and J shed 0 bases, with 14 bases lying between them. This CDR3 region has 16 residues. Germline-derived CDR1 and CDR2 are SGHRS and YFSETQ. Points from the study as a whole: Fewer deletions and N-nucleotide insertions were reportedly seen in common variable immunodeficiency TCR beta sequences.

The chain employs TRBV5-1 and TRBJ2-1, with D possibly being TRBD1 or TRBD2 (5 bases each). Sequences were obtained from peripheral blood mononuclear cells. The receptor's source is a human donor with common variable immunodeficiency. CDR3 sequence reads: CASSPRGGSSYNEQFF. The covered CDR3 bases are TGCGCCAGCAGCCCGAGGGGCGGTAGCTCCTACAATGAG.